The clone carrying this T cell receptor (beta chain) turned up a few times. Its antigen is still unknown. The sample is drawn from a study of response to subunit inactivated influenza vaccine. Study-wide points: A suggestion made by the authors is that each seasonal influenza vaccination recruits few new T cells.

TCRdb analysed the RT-PCR reads with MiXCR anew, one entry per CDR3 protein. The table has hundreds of thousands of distinct CDR3 sequences, 15% to 17% seen once. Germline trimming cut 1 base from V and 0 bases from J; bases unmatched to any gene: 3. Germline loops: CDR1 SGHVS, CDR2 FQNEAQ. The CDR3 covers 16 residues. This TCR derives from a man between 50 and 59 years old who received an inactivated influenza vaccine. The chain combines TRBV7-8 with TRBJ2-7; 10 positions agree with TRBD2. Specimen: PBMCs from blood, collected 11 to 12 days after vaccination. This chain's CDR3 is CASSLGGLAISYEQYF. The DNA of the CDR3 is TGTGCCAGCAGCTTAGGGGGACTAGCGATCTCCTACGAGCAGTACTTC.